Shown below are 19 T cell receptor beta chains from a single sample sequenced in a study of cytomegalovirus exposure and HLA in healthy donors. 13 Jbeta primers and 60 Vbeta primers were used for the PCR. Sequenced by immunoSEQ multiplex PCR; TCRdb stores in-frame clones only, minus some. The sample has about 190,000 clones, approximately 79% seen once. Material for sequencing was PBMCs. The origin of the receptors is a middle-aged man in good health and CMV-seropositive.

The V and J genes are TRBV28 and TRBJ2-3, with D possibly TRBD2 on 5 matching bases. CDR1 and CDR2 (germline): MDHEN, SYDVKM. With 7 bases removed from V and 6 bases from J, the gap between germline ends came to 14 bases. This CDR3 comprises 13 residues. DNA of the CDR3: TGTGCCAGCAACCAACTAGGTTCCGATACGCAGTATTTT. This sequence encodes CASNQLGSDTQYF. Full variable domain (rest looked up from reference TRBV28 and TRBJ2-3): DVKVTQSSRYLVKRTGEKVFLECVQDMDHENMFWYRQDPGLGLRLIYFSYDVKMKEKGDIPEGYSVSREKKERFSLILESASTNQTSMYLCASNQLGSDTQYFGPGTRLTVL.

V usage is TRBV2 and J usage is TRBJ2-5, with TRBD1 as a possible D gene (6 bases). This CDR3 spans 15 amino acids. Germline V gene lookup returns CDR1 SNHLY and CDR2 FYNNEI. Trimming removed 5 bases from V and 0 bases from J, with 13 bases in between. The CDR3 reads CASSPSGAHQETQYF. The CDR3 bases are TGTGCCAGCAGTCCCTCAGGGGCTCACCAAGAGACCCAGTACTTC.

This chain joins TRBV7-2 and TRBJ2-7; D might be TRBD2 (7 bases). V was cut by 5 bases and J by 2 bases, with 13 bases left in between. This CDR3 is 14 amino acids long. The germline V gene encodes CDR1 SGHTA and CDR2 FQGNSA. DNA of the CDR3: TGTGCCAGCAGCGTCGGGGGGCATCCCTACGAGCAGTACTTC. Protein: CASSVGGHPYEQYF.

The J gene is TRBJ2-3, the V gene TRBV9, with 9 bases that match TRBD2. Trimming took 4 bases from V and 2 from J; bases not matched to a gene: 11. The CDR3 length is 17 residues. Germline lookup yields CDR1 SGDLS and CDR2 YYNGEE. In nucleotides, the CDR3 is TGTGCCAGCAGCCTTCGAGGAAGCGGGGGGAACACAGATACGCAGTATTTT. This sequence encodes CASSLRGSGGNTDTQYF.

This clone was counted only a few times. The chain carries TRBV5-4 and TRBJ2-7, with a possible D match to TRBD1 (6 bases). V lost 3 bases, J lost 0 bases, and 16 bases lay in between. This CDR3 has 16 residues. Germline CDR1 is SGHNT and CDR2 is YYREEE (reference sequence). Here the CDR3 reads CASSSARTASSYEQYF. CDR3 bases: TGTGCCAGCAGCTCCGCTCGGACAGCGAGCTCCTACGAGCAGTACTTC.

This clone showed up just a few times. V gene TRBV18 combines with J gene TRBJ2-1; a weak D match, TRBD2 (7 bases). V dropped 6 bases and J dropped 0 bases, with 15 bases sitting between them. CDR3 size: 16 residues. From germline, CDR1 is KGHSH and CDR2 LQKENI. The CDR3 here is CASSPLGGPSYNEQFF. CDR3 sequence (DNA): TGTGCCAGCTCCCCGCTGGGGGGGCCCTCCTACAATGAGCAGTTCTTC. Combining the CDR3 with reference TRBV18 and TRBJ2-1 gives the whole variable domain NAGVMQNPRHLVRRRGQEARLRCSPMKGHSHVYWYRQLPEEGLKFMVYLQKENIIDESGMPKERFSAEFPKEGPSILRIQQVVRGDSAAYFCASSPLGGPSYNEQFFGPGTRLTVL.

This clone was counted a single time. This same CDR3 is encoded by further DNA sequences in the sample. The chain uses TRBV27 and TRBJ1-2, with unresolved D. The V gene lost 4 bases and the J gene lost 8 bases, with 8 bases spanning the gap. The germline V gene has CDR1 MNHEY and CDR2 SMNVEV (reference sequence). The CDR3 consists of 11 residues. The CDR3, as DNA: TGTGCCAGCAGTTCCGGAGGGGGCTACACCTTC. It yields the protein CASSSGGGYTF.

In its sample, this clone was seen a few times. This rearrangement joins TRBV25-1 to TRBJ1-6; 10 positions agree with TRBD1. Germline loops: CDR1 MGHDK, CDR2 SYGVNS. The CDR3 contains 15 residues. After removal of 4 bases from V and 7 bases from J, the junction contained 4 bases not matched to a gene. The CDR3, as DNA: TGTGCCAGCAGTGGGGGACAGGGGCGAAATTCACCCCTCCACTTT. It is translated as CASSGGQGRNSPLHF.

V usage is TRBV6-6 and J usage is TRBJ2-7; the match to TRBD1 covers 8 bases. Germline V CDR1 and CDR2: MNHNY, SVGAGI (reference sequence). The CDR3 has 15 residues. V lost 0 bases to trimming and J lost 3 bases; unmatched junction nucleotides: 4. The CDR3 nucleotides are TGTGCCAGCAGTTACTCGGCAGGGGGCATCTACGAGCAGTACTTC. Translated, it gives CASSYSAGGIYEQYF.

Only one count was recorded for this clone. The CDR3 reads CASSLAGVGTEAFF. The CDR3 region has the DNA TGTGCCAGCAGCTTAGCGGGGGTGGGCACTGAAGCTTTCTTT. This rearrangement joins TRBV11-2 to TRBJ1-1, with D possibly being TRBD1 (5 bases). The CDR3 runs 14 residues. CDR1 and CDR2 from the germline V gene are SGHAT and FQNNGV. V was clipped by 1 base and J by 4 bases, with 10 bases between them.

V is TRBV19 and J is TRBJ2-7; 10 nucleotides match TRBD1. The CDR3 has 14 residues. Germline CDR1 and CDR2: LNHDA and SQIVND (reference sequence). Trimming removed 4 bases from V and 6 bases from J; junction bases left unmatched: 6. The CDR3 coding sequence is TGTGCCAGTAGTAGCCGGGACAGGGGTGGCGAGCAGTACTTC. Its protein product is CASSSRDRGGEQYF.

The table lists this clone with a count of one. This chain connects TRBV7-3 to TRBJ2-5; TRBD2 aligns across 11 bases. The CDR3 sequence is 15 residues long. J gave up 5 bases and V 6 bases, and 8 bases lay outside the gene matches. Germline V gene sequence: CDR1 SGHTA, CDR2 FQGTGA. The CDR3 reads CASSRSGGAGETQYF. The CDR3 nucleotides are TGTGCCAGCAGTCGTAGCGGGGGGGCCGGGGAGACCCAGTACTTC. Combining the CDR3 with reference TRBV7-3 and TRBJ2-5 gives the whole variable domain GAGVSQTPSNKVTEKGKYVELRCDPISGHTALYWYRQSLGQGPEFLIYFQGTGAADDSGLPNDRFFAVRPEGSVSTLKIQRTERGDSAVYLCASSRSGGAGETQYFGPGTRLLVL.

This clone was found once. The chain has TRBV5-6 and TRBJ2-5; the match to TRBD2 covers 7 bases. V shed 3 bases, J shed 7 bases, and the junction held 12 bases outside the gene matches. The CDR3 covers 15 residues. Per the germline V gene, CDR1 is SGHDT and CDR2 is YYEEEE. This chain's CDR3 is CASSSPGGAGRTQYF. In DNA, the CDR3 is TGTGCCAGCAGCTCGCCGGGGGGTGCCGGAAGGACCCAGTACTTC.

The V call is TRBV18, the J call TRBJ2-2, with TRBD1 matching over 8 bases. The CDR3 is made up of 16 amino acids. V gave up 2 bases and J gave up 3 bases; unmatched junction bases: 5. CDR1 KGHSH and CDR2 LQKENI come from the germline V gene. CDR3 in amino acids: CASSPNQGAHTGELFF. Here the CDR3 DNA reads TGTGCCAGCTCACCAAATCAGGGGGCGCACACCGGGGAGCTGTTTTTT. The full variable domain, completed using reference TRBV18 and TRBJ2-2, is NAGVMQNPRHLVRRRGQEARLRCSPMKGHSHVYWYRQLPEEGLKFMVYLQKENIIDESGMPKERFSAEFPKEGPSILRIQQVVRGDSAAYFCASSPNQGAHTGELFFGEGSRLTVL.

V gene TRBV6-1 combines with J gene TRBJ2-3; the D gene is possibly TRBD2 (7 bases). This CDR3 is 14 amino acids long. The germline gives CDR1 MNHNS, CDR2 SASEGT. V shed 8 bases and J shed 4 bases, with 16 bases lying between them. CDR3 DNA sequence: TGTGCCAGCCGGCATGGGGGGGGCCCAGATACGCAGTATTTT. The encoded protein is CASRHGGGPDTQYF.

The rearrangement joins TRBV7-9 to TRBJ2-5, with D unclear. Germline-derived CDR1 and CDR2 are SEHNR and FQNEAQ (reference sequence). V lost 0 bases to trimming and J lost 5 bases, with 7 bases between them. The CDR3 loop spans 13 amino acids. CDR3 sequence: CASSLAGLETQYF. The CDR3 DNA reads TGTGCCAGCAGCTTAGCCGGGTTGGAGACCCAGTACTTC.

This clone was counted a single time. The rearrangement uses TRBV6-1 and TRBJ2-1, with TRBD2 identical over 14 bases. In germline, CDR1 is MNHNS, CDR2 SASEGT. V gave up 1 base and J gave up 11 bases; unmatched junction bases: 4. The CDR3 length is 15 residues. CDR3 coding DNA: TGTGCCAGCAGTGAAGGACTAGCGGGGGGGCTAAAGCAGTTCTTC. It encodes CASSEGLAGGLKQFF.

The V and J genes are TRBV7-9 and TRBJ2-3; D is ambiguous. The ends were cut back, 6 bases at V and 1 base at J, with 8 bases in the middle. The CDR3 length is 13 residues. CDR1 is SEHNR and CDR2 is FQNEAQ in the germline V gene (reference sequence). In DNA, the CDR3 is TGTGCCAGCAGTGACTCTGGCACAGATACGCAGTATTTT. This sequence encodes CASSDSGTDTQYF.

The chain couples TRBV7-2 to TRBJ1-6; TRBD1 is a possible D gene (5 bases). Germline CDR1 and CDR2: SGHTA and FQGNSA. The CDR3 length is 13 residues. Trimming cost V 3 bases and J 14 bases, with 14 bases left between them. The CDR3 region is CASSFLPQDTLHF. Here the CDR3 DNA reads TGTGCCAGCAGCTTCTTACCACAGGACACCCTCCACTTT.